Detailed here is one T cell receptor (beta chain). This entry is derived from a study of blood T cell repertoires in COVID-19. On the study more broadly: Acute and convalescent COVID-19 specimens originated in the United States, Italy and Spain.

The CDR3 is 13 residues long. Germline values: CDR1 GTSNPN, CDR2 SVGIG (reference sequence). The germline V and J ends were trimmed by 4 bases and 0 bases, with 9 bases remaining between them. Libraries were prepared by immunoSEQ multiplex PCR; TCRdb keeps only in-frame clonotypes and omits some of them. The table shows about 44,000 clones, with roughly 84% occurring only once. The chain has TRBV30 and TRBJ1-1; no clear D. The receptor comes from a woman in her 70s with acute or convalescent COVID-19. Sequences were obtained from peripheral blood. DNA for the CDR3: TGTGCCTGGAAGCGGCAGCTGAACACTGAAGCTTTCTTT. Its protein product is CAWKRQLNTEAFF.